This T cell receptor (beta chain) was captured in a study of cytomegalovirus exposure and HLA in healthy donors. Clones were read by immunoSEQ multiplex PCR, and TCRdb kept only the in-frame ones, dropping some. The repertoire holds about 68,000 clones, with around 90% as singletons. Overall study findings and caveats: Among TCR sequences, most were rare, though some public TCRs appeared in many donors.

Turning to this clone: What it binds is not known.

Trimming removed 5 bases from V and 1 base from J; junction bases left unmatched: 7. The germline CDR1 and CDR2 sequences are MNHEY and SVGAGI. The CDR3 is made up of 15 amino acids. This TCR was sampled from a young man in good health and CMV-seronegative. V and J are TRBV6-5 and TRBJ1-2; the match to TRBD1 covers 7 bases. What was sequenced was PBMCs. CDR3 DNA sequence: TGTGCCAGCAGTACTTACAGGGGTTTTAACTATGGCTACACCTTC. Its translation: CASSTYRGFNYGYTF.